A few counts support the clone carrying this TCR beta chain. Its target is unknown. The data are from a study of beta chain features in type 1 diabetes. Every bit of the isolated RNA underwent reverse transcription, so sequencing read expressed TCRB transcripts. TCRdb keeps only in-frame clones here, not all; method: immunoSEQ multiplex PCR. Among around 250,000 clones listed, more than 11% were seen once. The study, taken as a whole, reports: Patients with Type 1 diabetes showed moderately but significantly shorter TCRB CDR3s in all four CD4+ subsets. TCRB repertoires of naive, central memory and Treg cells appeared more similar among patients than among healthy donors. When VDJ junctions were examined, type 1 diabetes patients showed fewer insertions and more deletions.

This CDR3 has 15 residues. The V and J ends lost 4 bases and 3 bases respectively, with 11 bases between them. Sample: naive CD4+ T cells from blood. The rearrangement links TRBV5-7 to TRBJ2-6; maybe TRBD1 (6 bases). TRBV5-7 is an ORF for which the function is uncertain. The receptor comes from a man aged 25-45 years with type 1 diabetes. CDR3 loop: CASSPYRVGANVLTF. The CDR3 DNA follows: TGTGCCAGCAGCCCGTACAGGGTTGGGGCCAACGTCCTGACTTTC.